The TCR beta chain under discussion was sequenced for a study of cytomegalovirus exposure and HLA in healthy donors. The V gene's germline CDR1 is SGHNT and CDR2 YYREEE (reference sequence). This CDR3 has 17 amino acids. J lost 3 bases, V lost 5 bases, and 10 bases had no gene match. The PCR contained 60 Vbeta and 13 Jbeta primers. Data came from immunoSEQ multiplex PCR; TCRdb stores just in-frame clones and leaves some out. The sample contains 80,000 or so clones, 77% of which appear only once. The sequenced sample consisted of PBMCs. This chain uses TRBV5-4 with TRBJ2-5; TRBD2 agrees at 13 bases. The clonotype was recovered from a man aged 45-60 years in good health and CMV-seropositive. CDR3 nucleotide sequence: TGTGCCAGCAGTTCTACCGGGACTAGCGGGGTCAAAGAGACCCAGTACTTC. This codes for CASSSTGTSGVKETQYF.